This TCR beta chain comes out of a study of cytomegalovirus exposure and HLA in healthy donors. Study-wide background: The roughly 130 validation repertoires used the same platform as the 550 to 700 first-cohort repertoires (as reported by a later analysis). Study results and limitations: In vitro data verified a few CMV-associated chains as specific for CMV antigens.

The method was immunoSEQ multiplex PCR; TCRdb's version includes in-frame clones alone and lacks a portion of them. The profile covers over 110,000 clones, with around 87% appearing a single time and just under 9% taken by the ten largest. For this clone: Its antigen is unknown.

The CDR3 covers 13 residues. V lost 5 bases and J 4 bases, leaving 11 bases between the germline ends. The germline V gene encodes CDR1 SGHRS and CDR2 YFSETQ. The sequence came from a man younger than 35 in good health and CMV-seropositive. The J gene is TRBJ2-3, the V gene TRBV5-1, with D uncertain. The source material was PBMCs. CDR3 sequence reads: CASRIRAPDTQYF. The DNA of the CDR3 is TGCGCCAGCAGGATAAGAGCGCCAGATACGCAGTATTTT.